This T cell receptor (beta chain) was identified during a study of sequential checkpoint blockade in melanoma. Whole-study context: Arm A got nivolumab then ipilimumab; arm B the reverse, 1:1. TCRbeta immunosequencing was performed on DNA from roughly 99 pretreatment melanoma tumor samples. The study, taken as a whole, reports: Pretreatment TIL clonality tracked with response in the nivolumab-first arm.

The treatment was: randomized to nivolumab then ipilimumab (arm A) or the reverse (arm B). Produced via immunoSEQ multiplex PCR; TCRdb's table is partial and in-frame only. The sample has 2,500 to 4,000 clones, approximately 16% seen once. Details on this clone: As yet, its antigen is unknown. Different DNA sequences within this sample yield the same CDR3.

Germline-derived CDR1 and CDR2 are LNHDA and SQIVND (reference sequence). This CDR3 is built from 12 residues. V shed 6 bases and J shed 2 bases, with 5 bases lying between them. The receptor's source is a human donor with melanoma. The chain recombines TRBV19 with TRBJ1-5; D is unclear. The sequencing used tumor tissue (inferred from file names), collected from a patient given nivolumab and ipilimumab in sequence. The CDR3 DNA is TGTGCCAGTAGGGCCGGCAATCAGCCCCAGCATTTT. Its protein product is CASRAGNQPQHF.